Presented here are 22 T cell receptor beta chains from one specimen sequenced in a study of T-cell memory formation after mild COVID-19. TCRdb re-called the 5' RACE reads with MiXCR, one entry per CDR3 protein. Among about 470,000 distinct CDR3 sequences listed, roughly 25% were seen once. The material sequenced was PBMCs or a T cell subset sorted from them (not recorded which). The receptor source for this set is an adult woman who had mild COVID-19 (a few samples of this study predate the infection). Cell type and time point are not known.

In this sample, this clonotype turned up a few times. The chain uses TRBV20-1 and TRBJ2-2; 9 bases line up with TRBD2. J gave up 2 bases and V 4 bases, and 2 bases lay outside the gene matches. The CDR3 is made up of 14 amino acids. Per germline, CDR1 DFQATT and CDR2 SNEGSKA (reference sequence). CDR3 in DNA: TGCAGTGCTAAAGCGGGAGGTAACACCGGGGAGCTGTTTTTT. The encoded protein is CSAKAGGNTGELFF.

This clonotype has just one count. DNA for the CDR3: TGCGCCAGCAGCCAAAGACAGGGGGCTGATGAGCAGTTCTTC. This translates into CASSQRQGADEQFF. The chain has TRBV4-1 and TRBJ2-1; 10 bases are a match to TRBD1. J lost 8 bases, V lost 2 bases, and 3 bases had no gene match. Germline lookup yields CDR1 MGHRA and CDR2 YSYEKL. CDR3 length equals 14 residues.

J is TRBJ2-1 and V is TRBV6-2 or TRBV6-3; perhaps TRBD2 as D (6 bases). This CDR3 is built from 15 residues. The germline gives CDR1 MNHEY, CDR2 SVGEGT. Trimming shortened V by 5 bases and J by 2 bases, and 13 bases separated the two germline ends. In DNA form, the CDR3 reads TGTGCCAGCAGTCACCGGGACTTAGCCTACAATGAGCAGTTCTTC. The encoded protein is CASSHRDLAYNEQFF.

This clonotype was detected a few times. The chain has TRBV14 and TRBJ2-7; no clear D gene. The V gene's germline CDR1 is SGHDN and CDR2 FVKESK. The CDR3 has 15 amino acids. Between the trimmed V and J ends, which lost 0 bases and 2 bases, there was a span of 11 bases. The CDR3 DNA is TGTGCCAGCAGCCAAGATCAAGACGGCCCCTACGAGCAGTACTTC. Protein: CASSQDQDGPYEQYF. The full variable domain, with the rest looked up from reference TRBV14 and TRBJ2-7, is EAGVTQFPSHSVIEKGQTVTLRCDPISGHDNLYWYRRVMGKEIKFLLHFVKESKQDESGMPNNRFLAERTGGTYSTLKVQPAELEDSGVYFCASSQDQDGPYEQYFGPGTRLTVT.

The V gene is TRBV9, the J gene TRBJ1-5; the match to TRBD1 covers 7 bases. J lost 3 bases, V lost 0 bases, and 3 bases had no gene match. CDR3 length: 15 residues. Germline V CDR1 and CDR2: SGDLS, YYNGEE. Here the CDR3 DNA reads TGTGCCAGCAGCGTAGAAGGGGGCCCCAATCAGCCCCAGCATTTT. It yields the protein CASSVEGGPNQPQHF. The complete variable domain, with remaining parts taken from reference TRBV9 and TRBJ1-5, reads DSGVTQTPKHLITATGQRVTLRCSPRSGDLSVYWYQQSLDQGLQFLIQYYNGEERAKGNILERFSAQQFPDLHSELNLSSLELGDSALYFCASSVEGGPNQPQHFGDGTRLSIL.

This chain connects TRBV15 to TRBJ2-1; D unresolved. The germline V gene has CDR1 LNHNV and CDR2 YYDKDF (reference sequence). The CDR3 is 16 residues long. V was trimmed by 3 bases and J by 2 bases, leaving 14 bases between them. The CDR3 loop reads CATSSGPGGPYNEQFF. For the CDR3, the DNA is TGTGCCACCAGCAGTGGCCCTGGCGGACCCTACAATGAGCAGTTCTTC.

The chain recombines TRBV11-2 with TRBJ2-1, with 9 bases aligning to TRBD2. The CDR3 loop spans 15 amino acids. Germline V gene sequence: CDR1 SGHAT, CDR2 FQNNGV. The V and J ends lost 1 base and 10 bases, in that order; junction bases with no gene match: 8. CDR3 DNA: TGTGCCAGCAGCTTAGTGGCGGGAGGGCCTGGGGAGCAGTTCTTC. Translation gives CASSLVAGGPGEQFF.

J is TRBJ2-3 and V is TRBV27; possibly TRBD2 for D (5 bases). V was clipped by 1 base and J by 3 bases, with 17 bases between them. Germline V gene data show CDR1 as MNHEY and CDR2 as SMNVEV (reference sequence). CDR3 length: 17 residues. Here the CDR3 DNA reads TGTGCCAGCAGTTTATTGGGTCCGACGGGGTTGACAGATACGCAGTATTTT. Its translation: CASSLLGPTGLTDTQYF.

This clonotype has a single count. The chain combines TRBV29-1 with TRBJ2-1; tentatively, D is TRBD1 (5 bases). Trimming removed 6 bases from V and 7 bases from J, with 19 bases in between. The germline CDR1 and CDR2 sequences are SQVTM and ANQGSEA. The CDR3 loop spans 14 amino acids. The CDR3 loop is CSVRTPETNNEQFF. DNA of the CDR3: TGCAGCGTAAGGACACCTGAAACGAATAATGAGCAGTTCTTC.

In its sample, this clonotype was seen many times. The chain combines TRBV3-1 with TRBJ2-7; 10 bases line up with TRBD1. CDR3 size: 15 residues. Germline V gives CDR1 LGHDT, CDR2 YNNKEL (reference sequence). With V trimmed by 1 base and J by 9 bases, 9 bases remained unmatched. The DNA for the CDR3 is TGTGCCAGCAGCCAAGCCGGGACAGGGGCGAGAGGGCAGTACTTC. Its protein is CASSQAGTGARGQYF.

The rearrangement links TRBV20-1 to TRBJ2-7; 7 positions match TRBD2. V was pared by 6 bases and J by 3 bases, with 8 bases of the junction left unmatched. The germline V gene encodes CDR1 DFQATT and CDR2 SNEGSKA (reference sequence). CDR3 length: 13 residues. In nucleotides, the CDR3 is TGCAGTGCCCCCGGCGGGGAGGGCTACGAGCAGTACTTC. Translation gives CSAPGGEGYEQYF.

This clonotype was seen a few times. This chain connects TRBV7-2 to TRBJ2-2, with D perhaps TRBD1 (5 bases). Trimming left V 5 bases short and J 2 bases short, with 15 bases between. There are 16 residues in the CDR3. The germline CDR1 and CDR2 sequences are SGHTA and FQGNSA. The CDR3 is CASSGSAGSNTGELFF. The CDR3 DNA follows: TGTGCCAGCAGCGGTTCTGCAGGGTCCAACACCGGGGAGCTGTTTTTT.

The genes are TRBV6-4 and TRBJ2-2; D is possibly TRBD1 (6 bases). CDR3 size: 15 residues. The germline V gene encodes CDR1 MRHNA and CDR2 SNTAGT. The V and J ends lost 0 bases and 6 bases respectively, with 11 bases between them. The CDR3 DNA reads as TGTGCCAGCAGTGACTCGATGTGGGGGCCCGGGGAGCTGTTTTTT. Its translation is CASSDSMWGPGELFF.

This rearrangement joins TRBV12-3 or TRBV12-4 to TRBJ2-1, with D unclear. V was clipped by 7 bases and J by 4 bases, with 17 bases between them. This CDR3 has 15 amino acids. The CDR3 DNA is TGTGCCAGCAATCTGGGATTTGGAGTTTACAATGAGCAGTTCTTC. Translated: CASNLGFGVYNEQFF.

The V and J genes are TRBV5-1 and TRBJ1-1; D remains unclear. Germline CDR1 is SGHRS and CDR2 is YFSETQ. V was clipped by 0 bases and J by 4 bases, with 22 bases between them. This CDR3 comprises 18 residues. The CDR3 DNA reads TGCGCCAGCAGCTTGGCCTACCTGGACCGGACCAGAGGCACTGAAGCTTTCTTT. Protein product: CASSLAYLDRTRGTEAFF.

The chain employs TRBV29-1 and TRBJ2-1, with TRBD1 as a possible D gene (7 bases). Germline-derived CDR1 and CDR2 are SQVTM and ANQGSEA. This CDR3 comprises 12 residues. Trimming shortened V by 6 bases and J by 8 bases, and 14 bases separated the two germline ends. CDR3 loop: CSVRQGGDEQFF. DNA for the CDR3: TGCAGCGTCCGCCAGGGGGGCGATGAGCAGTTCTTC.

This chain uses TRBV5-5 with TRBJ2-7; possibly TRBD2 for D (7 bases). Trimming stripped 7 bases from V and 6 bases from J, with 20 bases between. The CDR3 is made up of 14 amino acids. Germline CDR1 reads SGHKS; CDR2 reads YYEKEE (reference sequence). As DNA, the CDR3 is TGTGCCAGCTGGGGGGGGGCGAAGAGCAGCGAGCAGTACTTC. It specifies CASWGGAKSSEQYF. Full variable domain (rest looked up from reference TRBV5-5 and TRBJ2-7): DAGVTQSPTHLIKTRGQQVTLRCSPISGHKSVSWYQQVLGQGPQFIFQYYEKEERGRGNFPDRFSARQFPNYSSELNVNALLLGDSALYLCASWGGAKSSEQYFGPGTRLTVT.

The chain couples TRBV27 to TRBJ1-1; no firm D call. The CDR3 length is 13 residues. Germline values: CDR1 MNHEY, CDR2 SMNVEV (reference sequence). Trimming cost V 9 bases and J 5 bases, with 16 bases left between them. This CDR3 is CASLQRVGTEAFF. CDR3 sequence (DNA): TGTGCCAGTCTACAGAGGGTGGGAACTGAAGCTTTCTTT.

This clonotype was observed a handful of times. This chain links TRBV3-1 with TRBJ2-1; D gene ambiguous. There are 14 residues in the CDR3. The V end lost 2 bases, the J end lost 6 bases, and 11 bases lay between the germline ends. The germline V gene encodes CDR1 LGHDT and CDR2 YNNKEL (reference sequence). CDR3 in amino acids: CASSQSASANEQFF. In nucleotides, the CDR3 is TGTGCCAGCAGCCAATCGGCTTCAGCCAATGAGCAGTTCTTC.

This clonotype was detected a few times. V and J are TRBV5-1 and TRBJ1-1; D might be TRBD1 (6 bases). CDR1 and CDR2 from the germline V gene are SGHRS and YFSETQ. The V and J ends lost 4 bases and 4 bases respectively, with 14 bases between them. The CDR3 totals 14 residues. CDR3 in amino acids: CASSPNREFTEAFF. CDR3 coding DNA: TGCGCCAGCAGCCCTAACAGGGAATTCACTGAAGCTTTCTTT.

This clonotype was counted between two and nine times. This likely came from a read error, as a far larger clone is one base away. The J gene is TRBJ2-7, the V gene TRBV2, with unresolved D. V lost 7 bases and J 0 bases, leaving 4 bases between the germline ends. The CDR3 has 11 residues. Germline V CDR1 and CDR2: SNHLY, FYNNEI. The DNA for the CDR3 is TGTGCCAGCACCCCCTCCTACGAGCAGTACTTC. As protein: CASTPSYEQYF.

This clonotype was seen a handful of times. J is TRBJ1-1 and V is TRBV10-3, with D unresolved. Trimming cost V 5 bases and J 7 bases, with 8 bases left between them. The CDR3 runs to 11 residues. Germline V gives CDR1 ENHRY, CDR2 SYGVKD. In DNA form, the CDR3 reads TGTGCCATCAGTCAGACGGATGAAGCTTTCTTT. Translation gives CAISQTDEAFF.